This TCR beta chain was identified during a study of blood T cell repertoires in COVID-19 (dated by TCRdb to about 2020). About the study as a whole: Collaborator samples came from the United States, Italy and Spain and covered acute and convalescent phases of COVID-19. Sample metadata almost always included a de-identified subject ID, COVID-19 status, age in years and sex. A freely available public database, intended as a resource for researchers studying the immune response to SARS-CoV-2, is where the repertoires were released. Deeply sampled blood TCRbeta repertoires from subjects exposed to, actively infected with, or recovered from COVID-19 were included in the dataset. The material from the prospective study consisted of cDNA or gDNA derived from T cells, B-cell-depleted T cells, or PBMCs. Where HLA class I and class II types were available, the types were taken from metadata supplied by the sample provider, not from assay-based typing. The samples were drawn from two sources: the first 160 participants of the ongoing ImmuneRACE study, and fewer than 1,500 subjects contributed by 6 global collaborators.

Each collaborating institution followed its own protocols to collect whole blood in K2EDTA tubes. For TCRbeta analysis, collaborators shipped samples in one of three forms: frozen whole blood, isolated PBMCs, or DNA extracted from either of those sample types. Turning to this clone: It has no known antigen specificity. No quality values exist for individual bases; no much larger clone is one base distant.

The CDR3 numbers 13 residues from cysteine through phenylalanine. Of all the DNA, just the CDR3 is kept, 39 bases in frame from base 1. Per the germline V gene (reference sequence), LNHDA is the CDR1 and SQIVND is the CDR2. The junction shows trimming of 5 bases on V and 9 bases on J, and the gene matches do not reach 3 bases of it. TCRbeta CDR3 regions were amplified from genomic DNA using the immunoSEQ Assay, a bias-controlled multiplex PCR. On the authors' methods: The number of nucleated cells in each sample was estimated by amplification of reference gene primers within the assay. Sequence reads were collapsed and filtered to measure the absolute abundance of every unique TCRbeta CDR3 rearrangement. Productive Simpson clonality was computed per sample as the square root of Simpson's diversity index over productive rearrangements. Held by TCRdb, this immuneACCESS table contains in-frame sequences only and omits some clones. Under half of the omission traces to an unresolved V gene where checked; the cause of the rest is unknown. V and J calls and clone size come straight from that table; D and trimming were deduced from the DNA. This sample holds hundreds of thousands of clones; 70% to 85% were observed only once. Of the sample, 3.3% is held by the ten largest clones.

Study-level results and caveats: The amount of clinical and demographic metadata varied by source and participant and was provided uncurated.

The source is a woman over 75 with acute or convalescent COVID-19. Source material: peripheral blood. The receptor chain draws on TRBV19 and TRBJ1-6; 8 of the junction bases match TRBD1. The base sequence is TGTGCCAGTAGTGGACAGGGACGTTCACCCCTCCACTTT. This yields the protein CASSGQGRSPLHF.